Below, 5 T cell receptor beta chains from the same sample are listed, as sequenced in a study of blood T cell repertoires in COVID-19. Assay used: immunoSEQ multiplex PCR; TCRdb lists only in-frame clones, some missing. Of 25,000 to 30,000 clones listed, roughly 90% are singletons. The sequencing input was peripheral blood. Source of these receptors: a human donor in a cohort sampled during active COVID-19.

CDR3 nucleotides: TGTGCCAGTCGTAGCGGGGGTCTCACAGATACGCAGTATTTT. It encodes CASRSGGLTDTQYF. The chain has TRBV19 and TRBJ2-3, with 9 bases matching TRBD2. With 8 bases clipped from V and 2 bases from J, the junction kept 5 bases outside the gene matches. The CDR3 has 14 amino acids. From germline, CDR1 is LNHDA and CDR2 SQIVND (reference sequence).

The rearrangement links TRBV7-9 to TRBJ1-6; D unresolved. From germline, CDR1 is SEHNR and CDR2 FQNEAQ (reference sequence). The V end was cut by 4 bases, the J end by 9 bases, with 19 bases between. The CDR3 loop spans 16 amino acids. The CDR3 DNA reads as TGTGCCAGCAGCTCCGGCGGCCGACCTTCGGGTTCACCCCTCCACTTT. It translates to CASSSGGRPSGSPLHF.

The rearrangement uses TRBV30 and TRBJ2-3; 7 bases are shared with TRBD2. This CDR3 is 15 amino acids long. Trimming at V came to 1 base and at J to 1 base, leaving 5 bases not matched to a gene. Germline V gene data show CDR1 as GTSNPN and CDR2 as SVGIG (reference sequence). The DNA for the CDR3 is TGTGCCTGGAGTGAGGCGGGGGTGGGCACAGATACGCAGTATTTT. Translating gives CAWSEAGVGTDTQYF.

V gene TRBV24-1 combines with J gene TRBJ2-3; 7 bases map to TRBD2. CDR3 length equals 14 residues. The V and J ends lost 6 bases and 2 bases, in that order; junction bases with no gene match: 4. Germline-derived CDR1 and CDR2 are KGHDR and SFDVKD. The DNA for the CDR3 is TGTGCCACCAGTACAGCGGGGACCACAGATACGCAGTATTTT. It specifies CATSTAGTTDTQYF.

The CDR3 DNA reads TGTGCCAGCAGCTGGACACCCTCCTACGAGCAGTACTTC. This sequence encodes CASSWTPSYEQYF. This rearrangement joins TRBV9 to TRBJ2-7; perhaps TRBD1 as D (5 bases). The CDR3 runs 13 residues. Trimming took 4 bases from V and 0 from J, leaving 8 bases between them. Per the germline V gene, CDR1 is SGDLS and CDR2 is YYNGEE.